The 9 T cell receptor beta chains presented below share a single source sample, sequenced in a study of human T cells and chemical hapten exposure (dated by TCRdb to the early 2020s). Libraries came from RACE. Sequencing took place on a NextSeq 500. The raw public data were reprocessed by TCRdb itself: fastp quality trimming at Q25, MiXCR clonotype calling, in-frame beta chains only. Merged by CDR3 protein, the rows form single entries marked with the most common genes and DNA. This sample gives around 380,000 distinct CDR3 sequences in total; about 4.4% of them show up just once. The ten most abundant clones make up around 2% of the sample. Interpreted using the paper, the time point label stands for: patch test 1, 2 weeks after DPC sensitization. Read against the paper, the sample's treatment or condition label means: therapeutic diphenylcyclopropenone sensitization with weekly scalp DPC. The sequencing used whole blood, collected in connection with sensitization to the hapten diphenylcyclopropenone (DPC). All receptors come from a woman aged 45-65 years with alopecia areata. Some clones in this sample may be carry-over from other donors' samples.

This clonotype was counted many times. This chain joins TRBV7-2 and TRBJ1-6, with D possibly being TRBD1 (6 bases). CDR3 length equals 14 residues. The V gene lost 6 bases and the J gene lost 8 bases, with 14 bases spanning the gap. Germline V gene lookup returns CDR1 SGHTA and CDR2 FQGNSA. The DNA of the CDR3 is TGTGCCAGCAGGAAGGGGGTAGTGGATTCACCCCTCCACTTT. As protein: CASRKGVVDSPLHF.

This clonotype was seen a handful of times. The chain couples TRBV28 to TRBJ2-6; D not certain. This CDR3 has 15 residues. Trimming removed 5 bases at V and 2 bases at J, with 10 bases between. Germline V gives CDR1 MDHEN, CDR2 SYDVKM. CDR3 coding DNA: TGTGCCAGCAGTACTCAAGGGCCTGGGGCCAACGTCCTGACTTTC. Translated: CASSTQGPGANVLTF.

The chain combines TRBV15 with TRBJ2-1; perhaps TRBD2 as D (6 bases). Germline loops: CDR1 LNHNV, CDR2 YYDKDF (reference sequence). Between the trimmed V and J ends, which lost 5 bases and 1 base, there was a span of 12 bases. This CDR3 is built from 15 residues. CDR3 loop: CATSYSEGSYNEQFF. For the CDR3, the DNA is TGTGCCACCAGCTATTCGGAGGGATCCTACAATGAGCAGTTCTTC.

This clonotype was counted many times. The chain recombines TRBV28 with TRBJ2-4; 10 bases align to TRBD1. This CDR3 comprises 14 residues. Germline V lookup: CDR1 MDHEN, CDR2 SYDVKM. V shed 6 bases and J 8 bases; nucleotides not matched to a gene: 7. The CDR3 DNA sequence: TGTGCCAGCAGCCCCGACAGGGGGCTTTACATTCAGTACTTC. It translates to CASSPDRGLYIQYF.

This clonotype was seen many times. This chain connects TRBV7-9 to TRBJ1-1, with TRBD1 as a possible D gene (6 bases). This CDR3 is built from 15 residues. The V and J ends lost 4 bases and 0 bases respectively, with 12 bases between them. Looked up from germline, CDR1 is SEHNR and CDR2 is FQNEAQ (reference sequence). CDR3 residues: CASSSGGNMNTEAFF. CDR3 nucleotides: TGTGCCAGCAGCTCCGGGGGCAACATGAACACTGAAGCTTTCTTT.

This clonotype was picked up a small number of times. The genes are TRBV10-3 and TRBJ1-4; D not certain. V lost 2 bases, J lost 3 bases, and 4 bases lay in between. This CDR3 is 13 amino acids long. The germline V gene has CDR1 ENHRY and CDR2 SYGVKD. CDR3 in amino acids: CAISERPNEKLFF. Here the CDR3 DNA reads TGTGCCATCAGTGAGAGACCTAATGAAAAACTGTTTTTT.

Ten or more counts support this clonotype. The chain employs TRBV6-2 or TRBV6-3 and TRBJ2-7; unclear D gene. From germline, CDR1 is MNHEY and CDR2 SVGEGT. The CDR3 consists of 14 residues. Trimming shortened V by 3 bases and J by 5 bases, and 14 bases separated the two germline ends. CDR3 region: CASSYYGPADEQYF. CDR3 bases: TGTGCCAGCAGTTATTACGGGCCCGCCGACGAGCAGTACTTC.

This clonotype has at least ten counts. This chain connects TRBV12-3 or TRBV12-4 to TRBJ1-1, with D possibly matching TRBD1 (6 bases). V was pared by 3 bases and J by 12 bases, with 17 bases between. The CDR3 length is 13 residues. CDR3 protein: CASSFPGHYKPFF. The CDR3 coding sequence is TGTGCCAGCAGTTTTCCGGGACACTACAAGCCTTTCTTT.

At least ten counts were recorded for this clonotype. J is TRBJ1-1 and V is TRBV3-1, with unresolved D. The CDR3 is 14 amino acids. The germline gives CDR1 LGHDT, CDR2 YNNKEL (reference sequence). With 4 bases removed from V and 1 base from J, the gap between germline ends came to 10 bases. The CDR3 loop is CASSPPSGNTEAFF. CDR3 in DNA: TGTGCCAGCAGCCCTCCCAGCGGGAACACTGAAGCTTTCTTT.